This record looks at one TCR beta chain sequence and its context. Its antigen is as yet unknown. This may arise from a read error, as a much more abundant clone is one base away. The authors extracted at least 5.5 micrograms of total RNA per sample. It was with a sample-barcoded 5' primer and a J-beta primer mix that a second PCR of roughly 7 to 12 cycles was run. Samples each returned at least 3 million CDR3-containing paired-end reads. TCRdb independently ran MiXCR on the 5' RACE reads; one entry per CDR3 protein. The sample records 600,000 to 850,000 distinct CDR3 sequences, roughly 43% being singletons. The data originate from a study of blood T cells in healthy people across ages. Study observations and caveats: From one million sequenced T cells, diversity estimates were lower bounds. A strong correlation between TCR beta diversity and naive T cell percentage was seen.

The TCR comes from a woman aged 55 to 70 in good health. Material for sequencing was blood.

The CDR3 protein is CASLPSGGPDTQYF. The CDR3 DNA reads TGTGCCAGCCTCCCCAGCGGGGGGCCAGATACGCAGTATTTT. J is TRBJ2-3 and V is TRBV12-3 or TRBV12-4; 9 bases agree with TRBD2. V lost 8 bases to trimming and J lost 4 bases; unmatched junction nucleotides: 7. The CDR3 spans 14 residues.